This T cell receptor beta chain was captured by sequencing in a study of cytomegalovirus exposure and HLA in healthy donors. Overall study: Among some 400 genotyped donors, 80% to 90% fell in the Caucasian-associated ancestry cluster. General observations from the study: Later work associated fewer than 20,000 TCR beta sequences with HLA alleles at 0.05 false discovery rate.

To note about this clone: What it binds is unknown.

In the PCR, 60 Vbeta and 13 Jbeta primers were used. Original analysis: In a later analysis, 80 million or so unique TCR beta chains included roughly 11 million shared by two or more donors. TCRdb's copy holds only in-frame clones and misses some; the assay was immunoSEQ multiplex PCR. V, J and clone size derive from that table, while D and trimming were established from the DNA sequence. The data contain under 150,000 clones, approximately 84% of them singletons. The clonotype comes from a boy under 10 years old in good health and CMV-seronegative. Sample: PBMCs.

CDR3 in amino acids: CASSPIDRGTYTGELFF. CDR3 DNA: TGTGCCAGCTCACCAATAGACAGAGGAACATACACCGGGGAGCTGTTTTTT. The chain employs TRBV18 and TRBJ2-2; D possibly corresponds to TRBD1 (5 bases). V gave up 2 bases and J gave up 3 bases, with 16 bases separating them. The CDR3 consists of 17 residues. Germline lookup yields CDR1 KGHSH and CDR2 LQKENI.